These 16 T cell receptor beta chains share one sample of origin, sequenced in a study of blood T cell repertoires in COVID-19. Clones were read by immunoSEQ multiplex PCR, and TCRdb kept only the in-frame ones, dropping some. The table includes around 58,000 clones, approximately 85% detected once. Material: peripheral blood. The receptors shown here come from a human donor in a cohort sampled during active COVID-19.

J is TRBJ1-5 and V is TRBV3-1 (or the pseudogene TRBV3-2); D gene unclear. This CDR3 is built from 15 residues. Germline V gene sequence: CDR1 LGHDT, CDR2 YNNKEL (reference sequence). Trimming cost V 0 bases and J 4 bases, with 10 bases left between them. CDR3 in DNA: TGTGCCAGCAGCCAAGATCTAACACAGAATCAGCCCCAGCATTTT. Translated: CASSQDLTQNQPQHF.

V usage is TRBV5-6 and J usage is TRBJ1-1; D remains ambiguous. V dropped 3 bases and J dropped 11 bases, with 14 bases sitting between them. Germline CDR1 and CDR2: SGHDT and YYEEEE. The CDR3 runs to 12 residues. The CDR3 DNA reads TGTGCCAGCAGCTCTGTCGGTGAACGGGCTTTCTTT. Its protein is CASSSVGERAFF.

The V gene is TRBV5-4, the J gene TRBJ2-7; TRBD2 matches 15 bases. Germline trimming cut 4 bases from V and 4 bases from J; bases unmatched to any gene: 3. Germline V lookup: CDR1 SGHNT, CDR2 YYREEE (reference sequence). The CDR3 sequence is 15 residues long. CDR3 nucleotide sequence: TGTGCCAGCAGCGTAGGGACTAGCGGGGGGTACGAGCAGTACTTC. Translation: CASSVGTSGGYEQYF.

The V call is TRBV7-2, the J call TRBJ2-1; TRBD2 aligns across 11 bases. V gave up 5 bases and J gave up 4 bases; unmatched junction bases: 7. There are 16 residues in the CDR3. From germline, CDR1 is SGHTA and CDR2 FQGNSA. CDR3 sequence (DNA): TGTGCCAGCAGCCCAGGCGGGACTAGCGGTTACAATGAGCAGTTCTTC. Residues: CASSPGGTSGYNEQFF. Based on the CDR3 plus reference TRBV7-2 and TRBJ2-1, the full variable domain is GAGVSQSPSNKVTEKGKDVELRCDPISGHTALYWYRQSLGQGLEFLIYFQGNSAPDKSGLPSDRFSAERTGGSVSTLTIQRTQQEDSAVYLCASSPGGTSGYNEQFFGPGTRLTVL.

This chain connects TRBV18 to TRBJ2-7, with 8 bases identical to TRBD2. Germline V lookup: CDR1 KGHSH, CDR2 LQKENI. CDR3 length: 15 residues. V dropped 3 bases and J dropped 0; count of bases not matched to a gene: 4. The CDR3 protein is CASSPGGESSYEQYF. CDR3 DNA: TGTGCCAGCTCACCCGGGGGGGAGAGCTCCTACGAGCAGTACTTC. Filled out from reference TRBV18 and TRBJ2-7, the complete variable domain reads NAGVMQNPRHLVRRRGQEARLRCSPMKGHSHVYWYRQLPEEGLKFMVYLQKENIIDESGMPKERFSAEFPKEGPSILRIQQVVRGDSAAYFCASSPGGESSYEQYFGPGTRLTVT.

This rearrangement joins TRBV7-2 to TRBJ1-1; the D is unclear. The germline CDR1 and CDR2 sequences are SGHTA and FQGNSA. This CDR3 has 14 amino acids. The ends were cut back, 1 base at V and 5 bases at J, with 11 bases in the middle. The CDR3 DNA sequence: TGTGCCAGCAGCTTAGAGCCGGGGAGAACTGAAGCTTTCTTT. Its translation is CASSLEPGRTEAFF. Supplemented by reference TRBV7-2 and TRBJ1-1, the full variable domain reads GAGVSQSPSNKVTEKGKDVELRCDPISGHTALYWYRQSLGQGLEFLIYFQGNSAPDKSGLPSDRFSAERTGGSVSTLTIQRTQQEDSAVYLCASSLEPGRTEAFFGQGTRLTVV.

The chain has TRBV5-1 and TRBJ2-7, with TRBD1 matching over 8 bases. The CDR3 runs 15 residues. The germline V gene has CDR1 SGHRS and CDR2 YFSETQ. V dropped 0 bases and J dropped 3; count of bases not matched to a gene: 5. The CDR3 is CASSLGGTGGYEQYF. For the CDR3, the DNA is TGCGCCAGCAGCTTGGGAGGGACAGGAGGCTACGAGCAGTACTTC.

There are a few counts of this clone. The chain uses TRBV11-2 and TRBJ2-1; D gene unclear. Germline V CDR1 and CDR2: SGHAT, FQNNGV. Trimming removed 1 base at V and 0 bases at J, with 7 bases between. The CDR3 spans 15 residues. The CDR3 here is CASSLVRSSYNEQFF. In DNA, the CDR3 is TGTGCCAGCAGCTTAGTCCGGAGCTCCTACAATGAGCAGTTCTTC.

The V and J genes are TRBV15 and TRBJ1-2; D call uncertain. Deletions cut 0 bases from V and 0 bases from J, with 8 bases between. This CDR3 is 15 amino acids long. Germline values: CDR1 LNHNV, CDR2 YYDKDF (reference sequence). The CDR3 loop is CATSRDRVANYGYTF. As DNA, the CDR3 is TGTGCCACCAGCAGAGATCGGGTTGCTAACTATGGCTACACCTTC.

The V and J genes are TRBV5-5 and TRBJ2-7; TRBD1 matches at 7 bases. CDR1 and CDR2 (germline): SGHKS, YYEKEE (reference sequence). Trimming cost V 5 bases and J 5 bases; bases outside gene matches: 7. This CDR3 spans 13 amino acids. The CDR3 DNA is TGTGCCAGCAGTCCACAGGGGTTCCACGAGCAGTACTTC. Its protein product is CASSPQGFHEQYF.

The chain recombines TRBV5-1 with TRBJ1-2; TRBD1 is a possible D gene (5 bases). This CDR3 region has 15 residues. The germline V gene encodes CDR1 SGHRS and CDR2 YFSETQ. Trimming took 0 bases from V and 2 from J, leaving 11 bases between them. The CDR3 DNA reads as TGCGCCAGCAGCTTGGAAGGGGCTCGAAACTATGGCTACACCTTC. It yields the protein CASSLEGARNYGYTF.

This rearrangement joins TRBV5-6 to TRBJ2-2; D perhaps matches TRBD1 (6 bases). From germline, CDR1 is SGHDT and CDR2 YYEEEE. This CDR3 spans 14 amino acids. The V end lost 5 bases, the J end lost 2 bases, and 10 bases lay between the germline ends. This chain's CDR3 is CASSRDTNTGELFF. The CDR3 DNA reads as TGTGCCAGCAGTAGGGACACCAACACCGGGGAGCTGTTTTTT.

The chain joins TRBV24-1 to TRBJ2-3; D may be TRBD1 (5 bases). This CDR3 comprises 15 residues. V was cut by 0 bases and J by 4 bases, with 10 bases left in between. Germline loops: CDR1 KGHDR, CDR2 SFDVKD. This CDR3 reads CATSDLQPRADTQYF. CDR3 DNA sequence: TGTGCCACCAGTGATTTGCAGCCCAGGGCAGATACGCAGTATTTT.

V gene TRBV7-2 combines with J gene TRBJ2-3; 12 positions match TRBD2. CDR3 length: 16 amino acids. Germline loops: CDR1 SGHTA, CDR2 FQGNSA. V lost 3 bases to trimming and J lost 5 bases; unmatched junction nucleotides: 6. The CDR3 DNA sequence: TGTGCCAGCAGCTTCAGGCTAGCGGGGGGGAGAGATACGCAGTATTTT. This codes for CASSFRLAGGRDTQYF. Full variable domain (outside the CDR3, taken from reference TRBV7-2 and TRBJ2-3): GAGVSQSPSNKVTEKGKDVELRCDPISGHTALYWYRQSLGQGLEFLIYFQGNSAPDKSGLPSDRFSAERTGGSVSTLTIQRTQQEDSAVYLCASSFRLAGGRDTQYFGPGTRLTVL.

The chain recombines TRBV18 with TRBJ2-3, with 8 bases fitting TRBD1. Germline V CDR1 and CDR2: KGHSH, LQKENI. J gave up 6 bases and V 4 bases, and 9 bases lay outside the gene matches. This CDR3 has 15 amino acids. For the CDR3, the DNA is TGTGCCAGCTCACGTGGACAGGGCCGGGTGGATACGCAGTATTTT. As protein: CASSRGQGRVDTQYF.

CDR3 sequence (DNA): TGTGCCAGCAGCTTCCAGCGGGGATACCAAGAGACCCAGTACTTC. Its translation is CASSFQRGYQETQYF. This chain connects TRBV7-2 to TRBJ2-5, with 7 nucleotides matching TRBD2. Trimming took 3 bases from V and 0 from J; bases not matched to a gene: 4. Germline CDR1 and CDR2: SGHTA and FQGNSA. This CDR3 spans 15 amino acids.